The rows below give T cell receptor beta chains drawn from one sample of a study of Tregs in tolerant kidney transplant recipients. Data came from immunoSEQ multiplex PCR; TCRdb stores just in-frame clones and leaves some out. The table shows about 240,000 clones, with roughly 84% occurring only once. The sample consisted of CD4+ T cells from blood. The receptors derive from a human donor in good health. The CDR3 runs from the conserved cysteine through the conserved F or W. A D gene is named only where the DNA matches it firmly. Clone size, where shown, is once, few, many, or a class for clones that have expanded.

V gene	J gene	clone size	CDR3 length	D gene	CDR3 DNA	CDR3 protein
TRBV28	TRBJ2-6	-	14	-	TGTGCCAGCAGTTTTCCGGGTGGGGCCAACGTCCTGACTTTC	CASSFPGGANVLTF
TRBV4-1	TRBJ1-5	once	16	TRBD1	TGCGCCAGCAATCTGACAGGGGGCTGGAGCAATCAGCCCCAGCATTTT	CASNLTGGWSNQPQHF
TRBV7-6	TRBJ2-1	-	16	-	TGTGCCAGCAGCTTTGGGGTGCCGAGCTCCTACAATGAGCAGTTCTTC	CASSFGVPSSYNEQFF
TRBV25-1	TRBJ1-1	-	14	-	TGTGCCAGCAGTGAATACGGGGGCTTGGGTGAAGCTTTCTTT	CASSEYGGLGEAFF
TRBV4-1	TRBJ1-2	-	17	TRBD1	TGCGCCAGCAGCCAAGCCGGAATAGAGACAGGGAACTATGGCTACACCTTC	CASSQAGIETGNYGYTF
TRBV6-4	TRBJ2-1	-	14	-	TGTGCCAGCAGTGACCAGCGGGTGGGGAATGAGCAGTTCTTC	CASSDQRVGNEQFF
TRBV4-2	TRBJ2-2	-	13	-	TGTGCCAGCAGCCAAGCCCGAGGGGATGAGCTGTTTTTT	CASSQARGDELFF
TRBV18	TRBJ2-7	-	14	TRBD1	TGTGCCAGCTCACTTCGCACAGGGGCCTACGAGCAGTACTTC	CASSLRTGAYEQYF
TRBV25-1	TRBJ1-1	-	16	-	TGTGCCAGCAGTGAATGGGCTGGGCCCCCGAACACTGAAGCTTTCTTT	CASSEWAGPPNTEAFF
TRBV4-1	TRBJ2-1	-	16	TRBD2	TGCGCCAGCAGCCAGTCCGGGACTAGCGGGGGACCCGAGCAGTTCTTC	CASSQSGTSGGPEQFF
TRBV9	TRBJ1-4	few	13	-	TGTGCCAGCAGCGTAGCTACTGGAGAAAAACTGTTTTTT	CASSVATGEKLFF
TRBV6-5	TRBJ1-1	-	13	-	TGTGCCAGCAGTTTTCTGCGGAACACTGAAGCTTTCTTT	CASSFLRNTEAFF
TRBV2	TRBJ1-2	-	14	-	TGTGCCAGCCTCCCCGGGGGGGCAATCTTTGGCTACACCTTC	CASLPGGAIFGYTF
TRBV5-1	TRBJ2-5	-	17	-	TGCGCCAGCCGGCTGACGGGCAGTCCTACCCCCCGAGAGACCCAGTACTTC	CASRLTGSPTPRETQYF
TRBV5-4	TRBJ1-1	few	16	-	TGTGCCAGCAGCTTGGAACCCTCGGGCGCTTTCACCGAAGCTTTCTTT	CASSLEPSGAFTEAFF
TRBV5-4	TRBJ1-2	-	16	-	TGTGCCAGCAGCCAAGATACAGGGAGGGCTAACTATGGCTACACCTTC	CASSQDTGRANYGYTF
TRBV6-5	TRBJ1-2	-	13	TRBD1	TGTGCCAGCCGACAGGGGATTAACTATGGCTACACCTTC	CASRQGINYGYTF
TRBV19	TRBJ1-5	once	15	-	TGTGCCACCTCAGGGTGGGGGGGCGCAAGGCAGCCCCAGCATTTT	CATSGWGGARQPQHF
TRBV10-2	TRBJ2-1	-	15	TRBD2	TGCGCCAGCAGTGTCTTGGGACTAGCGGACAATGAGCAGTTCTTC	CASSVLGLADNEQFF
TRBV5-4	TRBJ1-1	-	17	-	TGTGCCAGCAACCCTGGGGGGCGGGCCAAGGCAGTAACTGAAGCTTTCTTT	CASNPGGRAKAVTEAFF
TRBV6-4	TRBJ1-5	-	15	TRBD1	TGTGCCAGCAGTGAACGGACAGGGATCAATCAGCCCCAGCATTTT	CASSERTGINQPQHF